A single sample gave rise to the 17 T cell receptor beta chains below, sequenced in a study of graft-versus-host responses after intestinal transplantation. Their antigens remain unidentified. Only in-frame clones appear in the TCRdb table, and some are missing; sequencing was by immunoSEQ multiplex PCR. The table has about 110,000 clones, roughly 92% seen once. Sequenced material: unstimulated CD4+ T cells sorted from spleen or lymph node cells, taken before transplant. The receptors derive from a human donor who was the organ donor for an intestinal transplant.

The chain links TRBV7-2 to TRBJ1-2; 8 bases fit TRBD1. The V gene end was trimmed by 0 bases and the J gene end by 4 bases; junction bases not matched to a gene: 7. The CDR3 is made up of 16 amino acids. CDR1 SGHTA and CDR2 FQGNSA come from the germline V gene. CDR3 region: CASSLAGQGSSYGYTF. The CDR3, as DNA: TGTGCCAGCAGCTTAGCCGGACAGGGCAGTAGCTATGGCTACACCTTC.

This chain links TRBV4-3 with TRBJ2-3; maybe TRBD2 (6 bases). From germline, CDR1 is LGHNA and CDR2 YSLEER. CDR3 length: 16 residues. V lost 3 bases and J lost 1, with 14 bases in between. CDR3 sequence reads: CASSHVRGAGTDTQYF. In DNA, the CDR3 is TGCGCCAGCAGCCATGTGCGGGGCGCAGGCACAGATACGCAGTATTTT.

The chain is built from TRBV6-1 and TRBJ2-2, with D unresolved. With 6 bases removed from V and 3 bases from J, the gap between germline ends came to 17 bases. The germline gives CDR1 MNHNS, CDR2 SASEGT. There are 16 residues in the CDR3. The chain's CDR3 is CASSETLSFDTGELFF. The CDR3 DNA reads TGTGCCAGCAGCGAAACTTTATCCTTTGACACCGGGGAGCTGTTTTTT.

DNA for the CDR3: TGTGCCAGCAGCTCGCAGGACATCTATCAAGAGACCCAGTACTTC. Translated, it gives CASSSQDIYQETQYF. The rearrangement uses TRBV5-5 and TRBJ2-5, with D maybe TRBD1 (5 bases). Germline CDR1 SGHKS, CDR2 YYEKEE (reference sequence). CDR3 length: 15 residues. V was clipped by 3 bases and J by 2 bases, with 14 bases between them.

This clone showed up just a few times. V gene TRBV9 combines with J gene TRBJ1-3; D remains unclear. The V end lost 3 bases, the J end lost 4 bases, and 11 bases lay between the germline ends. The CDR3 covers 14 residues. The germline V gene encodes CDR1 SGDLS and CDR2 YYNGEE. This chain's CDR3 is CASSAPARGNTIYF. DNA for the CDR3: TGTGCCAGCAGCGCACCCGCCCGAGGAAACACCATATATTTT.

Here the CDR3 DNA reads TGTGCCAGCAGGAGCGATCCGGGACAGGGTGGTGAAAAACTGTTTTTT. Translated: CASRSDPGQGGEKLFF. The gene calls are TRBV2 and TRBJ1-4, with 9 bases fitting TRBD1. The CDR3 covers 16 residues. Trimming removed 6 bases from V and 7 bases from J; junction bases left unmatched: 12. Per germline, CDR1 SNHLY and CDR2 FYNNEI.

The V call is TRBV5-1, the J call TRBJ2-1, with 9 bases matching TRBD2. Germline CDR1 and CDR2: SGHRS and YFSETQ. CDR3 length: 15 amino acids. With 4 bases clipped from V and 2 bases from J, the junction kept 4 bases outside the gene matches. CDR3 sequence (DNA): TGCGCCAGCAGCCCCGGACTAGCGACCTACAATGAGCAGTTCTTC. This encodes CASSPGLATYNEQFF. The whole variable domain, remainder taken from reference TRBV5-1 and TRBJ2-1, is KAGVTQTPRYLIKTRGQQVTLSCSPISGHRSVSWYQQTPGQGLQFLFEYFSETQRNKGNFPGRFSGRQFSNSRSEMNVSTLELGDSALYLCASSPGLATYNEQFFGPGTRLTVL.

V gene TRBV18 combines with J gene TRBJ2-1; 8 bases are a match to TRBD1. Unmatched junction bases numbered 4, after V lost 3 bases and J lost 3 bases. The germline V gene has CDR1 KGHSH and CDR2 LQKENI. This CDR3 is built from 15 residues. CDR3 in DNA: TGTGCCAGCTCACCCACCGGACAGGGCTACAATGAGCAGTTCTTC. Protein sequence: CASSPTGQGYNEQFF.

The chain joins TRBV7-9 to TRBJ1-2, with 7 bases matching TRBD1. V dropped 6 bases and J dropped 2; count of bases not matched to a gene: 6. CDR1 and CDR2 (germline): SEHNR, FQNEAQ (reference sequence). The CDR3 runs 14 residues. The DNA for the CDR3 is TGTGCCAGCAGTGCCCCGACAGGGAACTATGGCTACACCTTC. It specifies CASSAPTGNYGYTF.

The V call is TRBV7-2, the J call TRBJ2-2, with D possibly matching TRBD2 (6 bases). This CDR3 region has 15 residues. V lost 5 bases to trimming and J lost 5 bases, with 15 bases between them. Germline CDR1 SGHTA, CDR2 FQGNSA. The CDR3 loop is CASSPVAVTTGELFF. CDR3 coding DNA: TGTGCCAGCAGCCCCGTAGCGGTGACGACCGGGGAGCTGTTTTTT.

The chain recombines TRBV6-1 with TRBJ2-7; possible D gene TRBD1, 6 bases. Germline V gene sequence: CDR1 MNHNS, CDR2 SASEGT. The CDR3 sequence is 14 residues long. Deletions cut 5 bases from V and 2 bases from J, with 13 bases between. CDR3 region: CASSTRKGAYEQYF. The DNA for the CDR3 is TGTGCCAGCAGTACCCGGAAGGGGGCCTACGAGCAGTACTTC.

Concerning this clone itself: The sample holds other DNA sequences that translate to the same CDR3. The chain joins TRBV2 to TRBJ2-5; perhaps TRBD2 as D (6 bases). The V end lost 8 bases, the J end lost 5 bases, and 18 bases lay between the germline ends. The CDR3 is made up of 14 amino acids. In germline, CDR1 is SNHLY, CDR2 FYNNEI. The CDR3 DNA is TGTGCCAGCCGGGAGAGAGAGGGCCCGGAGACCCAGTACTTC. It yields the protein CASREREGPETQYF.

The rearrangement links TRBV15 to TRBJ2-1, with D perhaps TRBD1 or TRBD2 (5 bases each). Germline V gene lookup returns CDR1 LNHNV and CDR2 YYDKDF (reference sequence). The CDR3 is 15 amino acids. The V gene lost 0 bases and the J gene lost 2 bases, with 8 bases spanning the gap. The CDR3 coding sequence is TGTGCCACCAGCAGAGATCTGGGGGCCTACAATGAGCAGTTCTTC. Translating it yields CATSRDLGAYNEQFF.

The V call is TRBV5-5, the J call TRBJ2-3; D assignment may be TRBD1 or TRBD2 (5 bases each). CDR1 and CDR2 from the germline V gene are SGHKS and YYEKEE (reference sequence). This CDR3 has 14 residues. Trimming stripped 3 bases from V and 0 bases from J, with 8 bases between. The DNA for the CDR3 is TGTGCCAGCAGCTCTTGGGGGAGCACAGATACGCAGTATTTT. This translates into CASSSWGSTDTQYF. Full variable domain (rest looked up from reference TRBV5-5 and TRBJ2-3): DAGVTQSPTHLIKTRGQQVTLRCSPISGHKSVSWYQQVLGQGPQFIFQYYEKEERGRGNFPDRFSARQFPNYSSELNVNALLLGDSALYLCASSSWGSTDTQYFGPGTRLTVL.

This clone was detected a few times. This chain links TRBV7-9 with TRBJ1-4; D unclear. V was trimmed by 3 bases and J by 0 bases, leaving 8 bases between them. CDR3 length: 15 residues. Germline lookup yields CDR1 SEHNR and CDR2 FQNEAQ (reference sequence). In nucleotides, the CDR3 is TGTGCCAGCAGCTTCAACACGGCAACTAATGAAAAACTGTTTTTT. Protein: CASSFNTATNEKLFF.

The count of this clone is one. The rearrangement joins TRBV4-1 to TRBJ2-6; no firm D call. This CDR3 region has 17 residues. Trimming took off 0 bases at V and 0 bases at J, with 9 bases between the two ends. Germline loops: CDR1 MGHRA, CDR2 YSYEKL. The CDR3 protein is CASSQDPSGSGANVLTF. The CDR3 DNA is TGCGCCAGCAGCCAAGATCCATCCGGCTCTGGGGCCAACGTCCTGACTTTC.

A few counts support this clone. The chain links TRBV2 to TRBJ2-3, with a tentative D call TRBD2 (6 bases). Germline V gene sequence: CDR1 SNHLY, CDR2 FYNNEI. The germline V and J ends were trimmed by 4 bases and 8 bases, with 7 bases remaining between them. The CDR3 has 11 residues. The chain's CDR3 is CASSVGGTQYF. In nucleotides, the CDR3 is TGTGCCAGCAGTGTGGGGGGTACGCAGTATTTT.